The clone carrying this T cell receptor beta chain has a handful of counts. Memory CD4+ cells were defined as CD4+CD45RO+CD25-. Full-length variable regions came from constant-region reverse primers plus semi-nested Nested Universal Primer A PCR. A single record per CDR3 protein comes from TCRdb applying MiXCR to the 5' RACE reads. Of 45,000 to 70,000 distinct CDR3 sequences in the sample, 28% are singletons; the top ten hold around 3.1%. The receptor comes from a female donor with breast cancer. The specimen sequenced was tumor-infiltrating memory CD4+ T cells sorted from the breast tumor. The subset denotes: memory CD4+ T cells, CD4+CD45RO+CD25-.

The chain's CDR3 is CASSELIGGRGAFF. For the CDR3, the DNA is TGTGCCAGCAGTGAATTGATAGGTGGACGTGGGGCTTTCTTT. The chain joins TRBV25-1 to TRBJ1-1; D call uncertain. This CDR3 has 14 residues. V lost 1 base and J lost 11, with 17 bases in between. The germline V gene has CDR1 MGHDK and CDR2 SYGVNS.